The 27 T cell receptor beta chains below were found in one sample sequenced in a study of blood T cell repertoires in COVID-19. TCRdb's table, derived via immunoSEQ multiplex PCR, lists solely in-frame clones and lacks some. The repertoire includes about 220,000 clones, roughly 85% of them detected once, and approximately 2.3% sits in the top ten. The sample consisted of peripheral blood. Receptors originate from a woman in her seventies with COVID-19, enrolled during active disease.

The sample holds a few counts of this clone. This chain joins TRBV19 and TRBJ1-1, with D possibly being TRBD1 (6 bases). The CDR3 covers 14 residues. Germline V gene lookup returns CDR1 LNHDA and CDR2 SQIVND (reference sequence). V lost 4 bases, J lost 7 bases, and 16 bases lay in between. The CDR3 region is CASSTPGGAIEAFF. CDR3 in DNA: TGTGCCAGTAGTACACCGGGGGGGGCGATTGAAGCTTTCTTT.

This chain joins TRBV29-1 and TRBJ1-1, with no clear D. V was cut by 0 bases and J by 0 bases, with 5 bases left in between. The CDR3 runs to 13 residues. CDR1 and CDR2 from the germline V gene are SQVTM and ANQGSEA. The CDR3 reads CSVEDIMNTEAFF. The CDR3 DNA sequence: TGCAGCGTTGAAGATATAATGAACACTGAAGCTTTCTTT.

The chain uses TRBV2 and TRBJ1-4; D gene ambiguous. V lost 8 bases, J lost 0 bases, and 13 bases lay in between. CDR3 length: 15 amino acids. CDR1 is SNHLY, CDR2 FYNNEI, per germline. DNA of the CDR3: TGTGCCAGCGGTTCAAACACCGCAACTAATGAAAAACTGTTTTTT. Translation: CASGSNTATNEKLFF. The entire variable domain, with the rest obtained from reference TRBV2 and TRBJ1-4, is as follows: EPEVTQTPSHQVTQMGQEVILRCVPISNHLYFYWYRQILGQKVEFLVSFYNNEISEKSEIFDDQFSVERPDGSNFTLKIRSTKLEDSAMYFCASGSNTATNEKLFFGSGTQLSVL.

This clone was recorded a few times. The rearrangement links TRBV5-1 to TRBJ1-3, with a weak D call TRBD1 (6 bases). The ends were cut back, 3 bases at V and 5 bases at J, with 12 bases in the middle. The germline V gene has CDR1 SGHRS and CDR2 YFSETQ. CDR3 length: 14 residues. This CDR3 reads CASSSDSHRNTIYF. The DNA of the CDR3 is TGCGCCAGCAGCTCGGACAGCCACCGAAACACCATATATTTT.

CDR3 DNA: TGTGCCAGCAGCAATACTGGAAACACCATATATTTT. Translating it yields CASSNTGNTIYF. The rearrangement links TRBV6-2 or TRBV6-3 to TRBJ1-3; no clear D gene. This CDR3 has 12 amino acids. Trimming pared 6 bases from V and 2 bases from J, leaving 5 bases between. CDR1 MNHEY and CDR2 SVGEGT come from the germline V gene.

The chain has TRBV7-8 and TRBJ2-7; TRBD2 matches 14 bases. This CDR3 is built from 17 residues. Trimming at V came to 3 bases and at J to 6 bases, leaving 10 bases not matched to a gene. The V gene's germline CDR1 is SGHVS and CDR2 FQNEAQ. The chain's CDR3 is CASSFLTSGGARGEQYF. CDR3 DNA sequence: TGTGCCAGCAGCTTCCTGACTAGCGGGGGGGCACGTGGCGAGCAGTACTTC.

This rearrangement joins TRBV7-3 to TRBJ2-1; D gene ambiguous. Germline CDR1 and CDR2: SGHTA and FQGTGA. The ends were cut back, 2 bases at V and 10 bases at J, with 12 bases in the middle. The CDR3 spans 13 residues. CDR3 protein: CASSLHISQEQFF. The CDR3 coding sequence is TGTGCCAGCAGCTTACACATCTCTCAGGAGCAGTTCTTC.

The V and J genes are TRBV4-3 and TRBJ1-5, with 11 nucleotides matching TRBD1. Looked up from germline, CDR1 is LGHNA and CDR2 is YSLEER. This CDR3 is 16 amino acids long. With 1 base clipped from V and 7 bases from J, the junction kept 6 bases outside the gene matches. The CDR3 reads CASSQGTGGVWQPQHF. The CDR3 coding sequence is TGCGCCAGCAGCCAAGGGACAGGGGGCGTTTGGCAGCCCCAGCATTTT.

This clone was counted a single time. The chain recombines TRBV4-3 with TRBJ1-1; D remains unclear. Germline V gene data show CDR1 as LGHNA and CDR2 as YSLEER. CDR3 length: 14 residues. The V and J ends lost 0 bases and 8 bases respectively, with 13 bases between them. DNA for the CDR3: TGCGCCAGCAGCCAAGATCTTGTTGCCAGGGAAGCTTTCTTT. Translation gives CASSQDLVAREAFF.

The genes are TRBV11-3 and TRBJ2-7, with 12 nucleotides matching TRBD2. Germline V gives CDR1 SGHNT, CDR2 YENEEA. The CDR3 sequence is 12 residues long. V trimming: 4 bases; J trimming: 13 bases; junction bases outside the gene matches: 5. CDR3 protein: CASSSGLAGLYF. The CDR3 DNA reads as TGTGCCAGCAGCTCCGGACTAGCGGGGCTTTACTTC.

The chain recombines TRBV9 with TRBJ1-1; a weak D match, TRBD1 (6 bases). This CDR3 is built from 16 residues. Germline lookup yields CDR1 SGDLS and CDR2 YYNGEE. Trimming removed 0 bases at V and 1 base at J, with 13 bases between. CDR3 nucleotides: TGTGCCAGCAGCGTAGGGAGAAGGGGACAGAACACTGAAGCTTTCTTT. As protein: CASSVGRRGQNTEAFF.

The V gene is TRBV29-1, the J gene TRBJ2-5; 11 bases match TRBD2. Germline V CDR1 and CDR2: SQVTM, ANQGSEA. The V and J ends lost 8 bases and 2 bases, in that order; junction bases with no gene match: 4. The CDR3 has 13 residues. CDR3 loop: CSTIAGGQETQYF. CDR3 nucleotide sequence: TGCAGCACGATAGCGGGAGGGCAAGAGACCCAGTACTTC.

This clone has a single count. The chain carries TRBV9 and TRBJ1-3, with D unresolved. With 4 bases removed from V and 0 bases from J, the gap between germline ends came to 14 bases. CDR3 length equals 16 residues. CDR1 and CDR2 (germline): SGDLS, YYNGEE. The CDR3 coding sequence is TGTGCCAGCAGCCCCTCTTCGCGAGTCTCTGGAAACACCATATATTTT. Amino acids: CASSPSSRVSGNTIYF. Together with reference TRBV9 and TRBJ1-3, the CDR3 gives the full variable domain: DSGVTQTPKHLITATGQRVTLRCSPRSGDLSVYWYQQSLDQGLQFLIQYYNGEERAKGNILERFSAQQFPDLHSELNLSSLELGDSALYFCASSPSSRVSGNTIYFGEGSWLTVV.

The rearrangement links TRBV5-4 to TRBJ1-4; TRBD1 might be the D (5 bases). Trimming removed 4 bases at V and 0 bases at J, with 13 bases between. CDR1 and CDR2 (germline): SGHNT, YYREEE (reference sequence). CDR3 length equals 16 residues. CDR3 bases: TGTGCCAGCAGCCCTAGTGGGGGGGCAACTAATGAAAAACTGTTTTTT. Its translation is CASSPSGGATNEKLFF.

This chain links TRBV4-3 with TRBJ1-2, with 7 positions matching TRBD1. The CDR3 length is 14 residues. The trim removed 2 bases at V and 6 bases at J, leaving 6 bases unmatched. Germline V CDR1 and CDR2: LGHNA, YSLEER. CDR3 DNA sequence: TGCGCCAGCAGCCAAACTGACAGGGTAAATGGCTACACCTTC. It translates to CASSQTDRVNGYTF.

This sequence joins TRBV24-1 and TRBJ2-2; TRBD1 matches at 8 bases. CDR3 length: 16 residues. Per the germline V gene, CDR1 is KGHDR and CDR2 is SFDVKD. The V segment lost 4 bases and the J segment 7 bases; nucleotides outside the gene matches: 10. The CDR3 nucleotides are TGTGCCACCAGTGACCGAGGACAGGGAATGGGCGGGGAGCTGTTTTTT. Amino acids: CATSDRGQGMGGELFF.

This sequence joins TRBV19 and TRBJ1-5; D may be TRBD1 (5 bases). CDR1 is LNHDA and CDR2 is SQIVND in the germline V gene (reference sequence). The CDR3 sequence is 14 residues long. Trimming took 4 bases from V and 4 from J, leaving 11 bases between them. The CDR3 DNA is TGTGCCAGTAGTAACGCGGGGGGGAATCAGCCCCAGCATTTT. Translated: CASSNAGGNQPQHF.

Written as DNA, the CDR3 is TGTGCCACCAGCTCCCTCCCGGGACAGGGGGCACATGAGCAGTTCTTC. Protein: CATSSLPGQGAHEQFF. This sequence joins TRBV15 and TRBJ2-1; 12 nucleotides align to TRBD1. Germline lookup yields CDR1 LNHNV and CDR2 YYDKDF (reference sequence). This CDR3 region has 16 residues. J was trimmed by 8 bases and V by 5 bases; bases with no gene match: 10.

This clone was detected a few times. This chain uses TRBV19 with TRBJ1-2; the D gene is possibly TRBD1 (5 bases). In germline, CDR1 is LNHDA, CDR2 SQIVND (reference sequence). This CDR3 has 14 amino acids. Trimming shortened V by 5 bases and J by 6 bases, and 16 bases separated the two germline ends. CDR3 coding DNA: TGTGCCAGTAGTGGCGCGTCAGGGTTCGATGGCTACACCTTC. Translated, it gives CASSGASGFDGYTF.

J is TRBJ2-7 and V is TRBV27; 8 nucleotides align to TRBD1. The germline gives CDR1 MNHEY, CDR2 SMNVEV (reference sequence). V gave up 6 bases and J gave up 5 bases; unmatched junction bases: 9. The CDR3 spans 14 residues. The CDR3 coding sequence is TGTGCCAGCAGGAGACCGGGACAGGTCCACGAGCAGTACTTC. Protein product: CASRRPGQVHEQYF.

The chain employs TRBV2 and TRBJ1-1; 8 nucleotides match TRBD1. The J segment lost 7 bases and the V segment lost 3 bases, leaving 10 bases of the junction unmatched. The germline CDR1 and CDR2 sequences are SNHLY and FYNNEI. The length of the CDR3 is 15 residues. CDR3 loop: CASSDLTDRAYEAFF. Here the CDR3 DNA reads TGTGCCAGCAGTGACCTGACGGACAGGGCTTATGAAGCTTTCTTT.

CDR3 sequence: CSVDSGGRETQYF. CDR3 bases: TGCAGCGTTGATAGCGGGGGGAGAGAGACCCAGTACTTC. The chain employs TRBV29-1 and TRBJ2-5, with TRBD2 identical over 10 bases. CDR3 length: 13 amino acids. CDR1 is SQVTM, CDR2 ANQGSEA, per germline. The J segment lost 4 bases and the V segment lost 3 bases, leaving 2 bases of the junction unmatched.

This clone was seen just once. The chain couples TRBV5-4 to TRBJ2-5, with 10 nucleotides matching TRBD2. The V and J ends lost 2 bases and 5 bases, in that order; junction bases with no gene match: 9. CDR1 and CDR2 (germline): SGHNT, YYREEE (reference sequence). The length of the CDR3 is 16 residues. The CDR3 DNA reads TGTGCCAGCAGCTTCACTAGCGGGATAAATCGGGAGACCCAGTACTTC. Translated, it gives CASSFTSGINRETQYF.

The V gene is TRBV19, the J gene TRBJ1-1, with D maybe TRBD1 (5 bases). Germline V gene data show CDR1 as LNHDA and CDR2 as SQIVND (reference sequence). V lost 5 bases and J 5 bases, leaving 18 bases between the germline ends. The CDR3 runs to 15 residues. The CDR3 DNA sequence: TGTGCCAGTAGTCCCCGGCCGGGGGGGTTTACTGAAGCTTTCTTT. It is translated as CASSPRPGGFTEAFF.

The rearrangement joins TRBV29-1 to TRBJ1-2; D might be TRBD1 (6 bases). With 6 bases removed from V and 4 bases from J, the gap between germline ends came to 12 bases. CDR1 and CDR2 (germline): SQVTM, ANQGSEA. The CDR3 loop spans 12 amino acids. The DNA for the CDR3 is TGCAGCGTCGTGGGGGGGGCCTATGGCTACACCTTC. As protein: CSVVGGAYGYTF.

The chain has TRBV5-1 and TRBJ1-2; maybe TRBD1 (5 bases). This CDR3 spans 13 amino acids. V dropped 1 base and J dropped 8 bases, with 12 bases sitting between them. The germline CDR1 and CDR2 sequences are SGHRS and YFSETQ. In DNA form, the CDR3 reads TGCGCCAGCAGCTTGAGGCAGGGAGGCGGCTACACCTTC. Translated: CASSLRQGGGYTF.

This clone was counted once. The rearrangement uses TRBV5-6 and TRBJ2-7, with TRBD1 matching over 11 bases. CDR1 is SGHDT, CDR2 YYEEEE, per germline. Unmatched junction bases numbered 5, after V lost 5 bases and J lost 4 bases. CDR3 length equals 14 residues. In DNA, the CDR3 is TGTGCCAGCAGAATCGGACAGGGGGCATACGAGCAGTACTTC. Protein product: CASRIGQGAYEQYF.